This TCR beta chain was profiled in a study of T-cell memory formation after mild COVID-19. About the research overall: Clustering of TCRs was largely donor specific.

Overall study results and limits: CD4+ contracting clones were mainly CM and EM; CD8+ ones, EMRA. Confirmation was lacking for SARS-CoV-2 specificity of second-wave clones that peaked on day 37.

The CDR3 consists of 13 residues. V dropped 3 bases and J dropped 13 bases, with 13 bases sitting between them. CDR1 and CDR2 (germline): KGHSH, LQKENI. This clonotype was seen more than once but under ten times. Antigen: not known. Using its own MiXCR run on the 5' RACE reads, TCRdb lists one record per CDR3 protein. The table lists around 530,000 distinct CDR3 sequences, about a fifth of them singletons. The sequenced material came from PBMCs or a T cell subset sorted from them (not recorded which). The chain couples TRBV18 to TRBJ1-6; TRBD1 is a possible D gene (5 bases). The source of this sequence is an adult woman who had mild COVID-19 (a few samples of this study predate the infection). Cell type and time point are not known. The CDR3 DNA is TGTGCCAGCTCACCGGGGCAGGATCGTCCCCTCCACTTT. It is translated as CASSPGQDRPLHF. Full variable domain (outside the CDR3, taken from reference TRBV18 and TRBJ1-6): NAGVMQNPRHLVRRRGQEARLRCSPMKGHSHVYWYRQLPEEGLKFMVYLQKENIIDESGMPKERFSAEFPKEGPSILRIQQVVRGDSAAYFCASSPGQDRPLHFGNGTRLTVT.